These T cell receptor beta chains were read from a single sample in a study of identical twins. TCRdb reprocessed the 5' RACE reads with MiXCR, giving one entry per CDR3 protein. This repertoire shows approximately 890,000 distinct CDR3 sequences, 9% to 15% found once; its top ten account for around 1.5%. In addition, the sample was reused for a study of yellow fever vaccine responses in identical twins.

Sequenced input: PBMCs. The source is a woman under 30 in good health. Each CDR3 is given with its conserved first and last residue. The D gene is left open where the match is weak. The size of a clone is reported for some rows only, either as once, few or many, or as a class for expanded clones.

CDR3 protein: CASSEAPGTGRVFF
CDR3 DNA: TGTGCCAGCAGTGAAGCCCCTGGGACAGGGAGGGTGTTTTTT
V gene: TRBV6-1
clone size: few
D gene: TRBD1
J gene: TRBJ2-2

CDR3 protein: CSVPQFPAGDTQYF
CDR3 DNA: TGCAGCGTCCCTCAGTTTCCCGCTGGAGATACGCAGTATTTT
V gene: TRBV29-1
clone size: few
D gene: .
J gene: TRBJ2-3

CDR3 protein: CAISGQGAETQYF
CDR3 DNA: TGTGCCATTTCGGGACAGGGGGCCGAGACCCAGTACTTC
V gene: TRBV12-3/TRBV12-4
clone size: .
D gene: TRBD1
J gene: TRBJ2-5

CDR3 protein: CASSLVELSRETQYF
CDR3 DNA: TGCGCCAGCAGCTTGGTGGAGTTGAGTCGGGAGACCCAGTACTTC
V gene: TRBV5-1
clone size: .
D gene: .
J gene: TRBJ2-5

CDR3 protein: CASSLGRRNNEQFF
CDR3 DNA: TGTGCCAGCAGCTTAGGGCGGCGAAACAATGAGCAGTTCTTC
V gene: TRBV7-8
clone size: few
D gene: .
J gene: TRBJ2-1

CDR3 protein: CASSATGDRGEQYF
CDR3 DNA: TGTGCCAGCAGCGCTACAGGGGATCGGGGCGAGCAGTACTTC
V gene: TRBV7-9
clone size: .
D gene: TRBD1
J gene: TRBJ2-7

CDR3 protein: CASSSGTSGRARTQYF
CDR3 DNA: TGTGCCAGCAGCTCGGGGACTAGCGGGAGGGCTAGGACCCAGTACTTC
V gene: TRBV5-5
clone size: .
D gene: TRBD2
J gene: TRBJ2-5

CDR3 protein: CASSQDLIPYNEQFF
CDR3 DNA: TGCGCCAGCAGCCAAGATCTAATACCCTACAATGAGCAGTTCTTC
V gene: TRBV4-1
clone size: .
D gene: .
J gene: TRBJ2-1

CDR3 protein: CASSYSGGPGNEQFF
CDR3 DNA: TGTGCCAGCAGTTACTCGGGGGGACCCGGCAATGAGCAGTTCTTC
V gene: TRBV6-5
clone size: .
D gene: .
J gene: TRBJ2-1

CDR3 protein: CASRASGLAGSEQFF
CDR3 DNA: TGTGCCAGTAGGGCCTCGGGACTAGCGGGGTCTGAGCAGTTCTTC
V gene: TRBV2
clone size: .
D gene: TRBD2
J gene: TRBJ2-1

CDR3 protein: CAISESRVTGTYNQPQHF
CDR3 DNA: TGTGCCATCAGTGAGTCCAGGGTAACAGGAACTTACAATCAGCCCCAGCATTTT
V gene: TRBV10-3
clone size: few
D gene: .
J gene: TRBJ1-5

CDR3 protein: CSASRDSNQPQHF
CDR3 DNA: TGCAGTGCTAGCCGGGACTCCAATCAGCCCCAGCATTTT
V gene: TRBV20-1
clone size: many
D gene: .
J gene: TRBJ1-5

CDR3 protein: CSVLISYNEQFF
CDR3 DNA: TGCAGCGTTTTAATCTCCTACAATGAGCAGTTCTTC
V gene: TRBV29-1
clone size: .
D gene: .
J gene: TRBJ2-1

CDR3 protein: CASSQESPGQRNTQYF
CDR3 DNA: TGTGCCAGCAGCCAAGAATCCCCCGGACAAAGGAATACGCAGTATTTT
V gene: TRBV3-1
clone size: .
D gene: .
J gene: TRBJ2-3

CDR3 protein: CASSIMGGGYTF
CDR3 DNA: TGTGCCAGCAGCATCATGGGGGGGGGCTACACCTTC
V gene: TRBV3-1
clone size: .
D gene: .
J gene: TRBJ1-2

CDR3 protein: CASSEWGREAFF
CDR3 DNA: TGTGCCAGCAGTGAATGGGGCAGGGAGGCTTTCTTT
V gene: TRBV2
clone size: .
D gene: .
J gene: TRBJ1-1

CDR3 protein: CASSLLSGKYNEQFF
CDR3 DNA: TGTGCCAGCAGTTTATTGAGCGGGAAGTACAATGAGCAGTTCTTC
V gene: TRBV28
clone size: .
D gene: TRBD2
J gene: TRBJ2-1

CDR3 protein: CASSFRTSGWEQYF
CDR3 DNA: TGTGCCAGCAGTTTCCGGACTAGCGGTTGGGAGCAGTACTTC
V gene: TRBV28
clone size: .
D gene: TRBD2
J gene: TRBJ2-7

CDR3 protein: CASSSFSGGKNTGELFF
CDR3 DNA: TGTGCCAGCAGCTCGTTTAGCGGGGGAAAGAACACCGGGGAGCTGTTTTTT
V gene: TRBV11-2
clone size: many
D gene: TRBD2
J gene: TRBJ2-2

CDR3 protein: CSARSLAGVTYNEQFF
CDR3 DNA: TGCAGTGCTAGATCGCTAGCGGGAGTAACGTACAATGAGCAGTTCTTC
V gene: TRBV20-1
clone size: .
D gene: TRBD2
J gene: TRBJ2-1

CDR3 protein: CASSEQLAGGRDTQYF
CDR3 DNA: TGTGCCAGCAGTGAACAACTAGCGGGAGGGAGGGATACGCAGTATTTT
V gene: TRBV25-1
clone size: .
D gene: TRBD2
J gene: TRBJ2-3

CDR3 protein: CASRSKAPVETQYF
CDR3 DNA: TGCGCCAGCAGGTCGAAAGCCCCTGTGGAGACCCAGTACTTC
V gene: TRBV5-1
clone size: few
D gene: .
J gene: TRBJ2-5

CDR3 protein: CASSFLSGSTTGELFF
CDR3 DNA: TGTGCCAGCAGTTTCCTTAGCGGGAGTACCACCGGGGAGCTGTTTTTT
V gene: TRBV11-1
clone size: .
D gene: TRBD2
J gene: TRBJ2-2

CDR3 protein: CAIGGGMDRGGYGYTF
CDR3 DNA: TGTGCCATCGGTGGTGGAATGGACAGGGGCGGCTATGGCTACACCTTC
V gene: TRBV10-3
clone size: .
D gene: TRBD1
J gene: TRBJ1-2

CDR3 protein: CATSAQTYNEQFF
CDR3 DNA: TGTGCCACCAGTGCCCAGACCTACAATGAGCAGTTCTTC
V gene: TRBV24-1
clone size: .
D gene: .
J gene: TRBJ2-1

CDR3 protein: CSAEGGLAENEQFF
CDR3 DNA: TGCAGTGCGGAGGGTGGACTAGCTGAGAATGAGCAGTTCTTC
V gene: TRBV20-1
clone size: .
D gene: TRBD2
J gene: TRBJ2-1

CDR3 protein: CATSETGPGGYTF
CDR3 DNA: TGTGCCACCAGTGAAACGGGACCTGGGGGCTACACCTTC
V gene: TRBV24-1
clone size: few
D gene: .
J gene: TRBJ1-2

CDR3 protein: CASSVSGGVITGELFF
CDR3 DNA: TGTGCCAGCAGCGTCAGCGGGGGGGTGATCACCGGGGAGCTGTTTTTT
V gene: TRBV9
clone size: .
D gene: TRBD2
J gene: TRBJ2-2

CDR3 protein: CASSTGTGGSKTQYF
CDR3 DNA: TGCGCCAGCAGCACCGGGACAGGGGGCAGTAAGACGCAGTATTTT
V gene: TRBV5-1
clone size: .
D gene: TRBD1
J gene: TRBJ2-3

CDR3 protein: CASSFSGQKSSYNSPLHF
CDR3 DNA: TGTGCCAGCAGTTTTAGTGGACAGAAGAGCTCCTATAATTCACCCCTCCACTTT
V gene: TRBV6-5
clone size: many
D gene: .
J gene: TRBJ1-6

CDR3 protein: CASSLSEGVGPQHF
CDR3 DNA: TGTGCCAGCAGTCTTTCAGAAGGGGTTGGGCCCCAGCATTTT
V gene: TRBV12-3/TRBV12-4
clone size: many
D gene: .
J gene: TRBJ1-5

CDR3 protein: CASSQGETSGGRETQYF
CDR3 DNA: TGCGCCAGCAGCCAAGGGGAAACTAGCGGGGGAAGGGAGACCCAGTACTTC
V gene: TRBV4-1
clone size: .
D gene: TRBD2
J gene: TRBJ2-5

CDR3 protein: CSARDMRESQPQHF
CDR3 DNA: TGCAGTGCTAGAGATATGAGGGAGTCGCAGCCCCAGCATTTT
V gene: TRBV20-1
clone size: many
D gene: .
J gene: TRBJ1-5

CDR3 protein: CSARPGQGIPSSGANVLTF
CDR3 DNA: TGCAGTGCTAGACCGGGACAGGGGATCCCAAGCTCTGGGGCCAACGTCCTGACTTTC
V gene: TRBV20-1
clone size: few
D gene: TRBD1
J gene: TRBJ2-6

CDR3 protein: CASTWWLWETQYF
CDR3 DNA: TGCGCCAGCACCTGGTGGCTTTGGGAGACCCAGTACTTC
V gene: TRBV10-2
clone size: few
D gene: .
J gene: TRBJ2-5

CDR3 protein: CATAGNLAENTDTQYF
CDR3 DNA: TGCGCCACGGCCGGGAATCTAGCGGAGAACACAGATACGCAGTATTTT
V gene: TRBV28
clone size: few
D gene: TRBD2
J gene: TRBJ2-3

CDR3 protein: CASSLRGTSGPSTDTQYF
CDR3 DNA: TGCGCCAGCAGCCTAAGAGGGACTAGCGGGCCTAGCACAGATACGCAGTATTTT
V gene: TRBV5-1
clone size: .
D gene: TRBD2
J gene: TRBJ2-3

CDR3 protein: CASSPLGAGGDEQYF
CDR3 DNA: TGTGCCAGCAGCCCCCTAGGGGCGGGAGGGGACGAGCAGTACTTC
V gene: TRBV7-9
clone size: .
D gene: TRBD2
J gene: TRBJ2-7

CDR3 protein: CASRPQGAGSGELFF
CDR3 DNA: TGTGCCAGCAGGCCACAGGGGGCTGGGAGCGGGGAGCTGTTTTTT
V gene: TRBV6-1
clone size: .
D gene: TRBD1
J gene: TRBJ2-2

CDR3 protein: CASSLAGRGHNEQFF
CDR3 DNA: TGCGCCAGCAGCTTGGCCGGGCGGGGGCACAATGAGCAGTTCTTC
V gene: TRBV5-1
clone size: few
D gene: .
J gene: TRBJ2-1

CDR3 protein: CASSLVPEAGELFF
CDR3 DNA: TGTGCCAGCAGCTTGGTACCAGAGGCCGGGGAGCTGTTTTTT
V gene: TRBV5-6
clone size: many
D gene: .
J gene: TRBJ2-2

CDR3 protein: CAISESQAGEYEQYF
CDR3 DNA: TGTGCCATCAGTGAGTCACAAGCGGGGGAATACGAGCAGTACTTC
V gene: TRBV10-3
clone size: .
D gene: TRBD2
J gene: TRBJ2-7

CDR3 protein: CSVSTPGNEKLFF
CDR3 DNA: TGCAGCGTCTCAACCCCCGGGAATGAAAAACTGTTTTTT
V gene: TRBV29-1
clone size: few
D gene: .
J gene: TRBJ1-4

CDR3 protein: CSVEVGYEQYF
CDR3 DNA: TGCAGCGTTGAAGTGGGATACGAGCAGTACTTC
V gene: TRBV29-1
clone size: .
D gene: .
J gene: TRBJ2-7

CDR3 protein: CASSLVGGGYNEQFF
CDR3 DNA: TGTGCCAGCAGCTTAGTAGGGGGCGGATACAATGAGCAGTTCTTC
V gene: TRBV5-1
clone size: many
D gene: TRBD1
J gene: TRBJ2-1

CDR3 protein: CASSTEISYEQYF
CDR3 DNA: TGTGCCAGCAGTACGGAGATATCCTACGAACAGTACTTC
V gene: TRBV6-1
clone size: .
D gene: .
J gene: TRBJ2-7

CDR3 protein: CASTVGLGSYEQYF
CDR3 DNA: TGTGCCAGTACAGTGGGACTTGGTTCCTACGAGCAGTACTTC
V gene: TRBV19
clone size: .
D gene: .
J gene: TRBJ2-7

CDR3 protein: CASSLEIGTSGLRGYNEQFF
CDR3 DNA: TGTGCCAGCAGCTTAGAAATAGGGACTAGCGGGCTACGGGGGTACAATGAGCAGTTCTTC
V gene: TRBV11-1
clone size: few
D gene: TRBD2
J gene: TRBJ2-1

CDR3 protein: CASSQHFRGELFF
CDR3 DNA: TGTGCCAGCAGCCAGCATTTTCGCGGGGAGCTGTTTTTT
V gene: TRBV11-2
clone size: many
D gene: .
J gene: TRBJ2-2

CDR3 protein: CASSPGDGEAFF
CDR3 DNA: TGTGCCAGCAGCCCAGGAGACGGTGAAGCTTTCTTT
V gene: TRBV3-1
clone size: many
D gene: .
J gene: TRBJ1-1